This record covers a single T cell receptor (beta chain). V was cut by 6 bases and J by 7 bases, with 16 bases left in between. From germline, CDR1 is SNHLY and CDR2 FYNNEI. There are 15 residues in the CDR3. This entry is derived from a study of shared clonotypes between healthy human individuals. Measured with immunoSEQ multiplex PCR; TCRdb has only the in-frame clones, and not every one. The sample lists under 1,100,000 clones, about 77% occurring once. The sequencing input was memory CD4+ T cells sorted from blood. Stated subset: CD45RA-negative fraction. This TCR was recovered from a man aged 18 to 35 in good health. The V call is TRBV2, the J call TRBJ1-6, with a weak D call TRBD1 (5 bases). The CDR3 spells CASSSGRSGNSPLHF. The CDR3 nucleotides are TGTGCCAGCAGCTCGGGACGGTCAGGCAATTCACCCCTCCACTTT.